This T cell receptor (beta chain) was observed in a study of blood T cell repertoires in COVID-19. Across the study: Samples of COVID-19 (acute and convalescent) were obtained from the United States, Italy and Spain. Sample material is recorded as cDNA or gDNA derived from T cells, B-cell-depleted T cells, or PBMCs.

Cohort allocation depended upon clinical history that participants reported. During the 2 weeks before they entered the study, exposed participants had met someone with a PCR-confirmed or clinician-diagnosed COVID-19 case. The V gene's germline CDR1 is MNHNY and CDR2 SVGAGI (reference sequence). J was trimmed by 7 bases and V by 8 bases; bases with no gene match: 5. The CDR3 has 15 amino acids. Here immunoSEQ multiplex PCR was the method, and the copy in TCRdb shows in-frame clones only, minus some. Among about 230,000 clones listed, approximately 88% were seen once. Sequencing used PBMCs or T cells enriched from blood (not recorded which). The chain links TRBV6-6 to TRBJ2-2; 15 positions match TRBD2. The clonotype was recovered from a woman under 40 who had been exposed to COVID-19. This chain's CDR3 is CASSGLAGGDGELFF. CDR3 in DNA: TGTGCCAGCTCTGGACTAGCGGGAGGGGACGGGGAGCTGTTTTTT.